The 18 T cell receptor beta chains presented below share a single source sample, sequenced in a study of cytomegalovirus exposure and HLA in healthy donors. With 60 Vbeta and 13 Jbeta primers, the PCR was carried out. Clones were sequenced by immunoSEQ multiplex PCR, and TCRdb holds only the in-frame ones, with some missing. The sample lists about 200,000 clones, 82% seen once, with approximately 6% in the top ten. Sequencing was done on a sample of PBMCs. These receptors were taken from a man aged 35 to 55 in good health and CMV-seropositive.

The chain has TRBV27 and TRBJ1-1; D is unclear. Germline V gene lookup returns CDR1 MNHEY and CDR2 SMNVEV (reference sequence). The ends were cut back, 3 bases at V and 9 bases at J, with 17 bases in the middle. The CDR3 sequence is 14 residues long. The CDR3 sequence is CASSFFPSVNKAFF. In DNA form, the CDR3 reads TGTGCCAGCAGTTTTTTTCCCAGCGTAAACAAAGCTTTCTTT.

This chain's CDR3 is CASSEYTGGPHTEAFF. The CDR3 DNA reads TGTGCCAGCAGTGAATATACAGGGGGTCCGCATACTGAAGCTTTCTTT. This chain connects TRBV25-1 to TRBJ1-1, with 8 bases that match TRBD1. Germline CDR1 and CDR2: MGHDK and SYGVNS. This CDR3 has 16 residues. V lost 0 bases to trimming and J lost 5 bases; unmatched junction nucleotides: 8.

The chain combines TRBV9 with TRBJ2-5, with TRBD2 matching over 16 bases. Germline-derived CDR1 and CDR2 are SGDLS and YYNGEE. This CDR3 contains 16 residues. The ends lost 4 bases at V and 2 bases at J; junction bases unmatched: 2. The CDR3, as DNA: TGTGCCAGCAGCATGGGACTAGCGGGAGGGCAAGAGACCCAGTACTTC. It yields the protein CASSMGLAGGQETQYF.

V usage is TRBV6-5 and J usage is TRBJ1-5; D is possibly TRBD1 (6 bases). Trimming left V 0 bases short and J 5 bases short, with 8 bases between. CDR3 length: 14 residues. Germline-derived CDR1 and CDR2 are MNHEY and SVGAGI. This chain's CDR3 is CASSYSPGDQPQHF. CDR3 DNA: TGTGCCAGCAGTTACTCTCCAGGGGATCAGCCCCAGCATTTT.

The gene calls are TRBV19 and TRBJ2-7; D call uncertain. In germline, CDR1 is LNHDA, CDR2 SQIVND (reference sequence). Trimming pared 3 bases from V and 1 base from J, leaving 7 bases between. This CDR3 has 13 amino acids. The CDR3 bases are TGTGCCAGTAGTATCTTCGGGTCCTACGAGCAGTACTTC. Its protein product is CASSIFGSYEQYF.

In this sample, this clone turned up a few times. The J gene is TRBJ1-1, the V gene TRBV6-5; unclear D gene. Per the germline V gene, CDR1 is MNHEY and CDR2 is SVGAGI. V shed 0 bases and J shed 3 bases, with 14 bases lying between them. This CDR3 region has 16 residues. The CDR3 loop reads CASSYSMGVKDTEAFF. The CDR3, as DNA: TGTGCCAGCAGTTACTCGATGGGCGTCAAGGACACTGAAGCTTTCTTT.

J is TRBJ2-1 and V is TRBV7-9, with D possibly being TRBD2 (6 bases). Trimming cost V 1 base and J 7 bases, with 11 bases left between them. In germline, CDR1 is SEHNR, CDR2 FQNEAQ (reference sequence). CDR3 length: 14 amino acids. The CDR3, as DNA: TGTGCCAGCAGCTTAGGGATCCGGGGGAATGAGCAGTTCTTC. Residues: CASSLGIRGNEQFF.

This clone has only one observation. This chain links TRBV6-5 with TRBJ2-2; D is perhaps TRBD1 (7 bases). The length of the CDR3 is 16 residues. Germline loops: CDR1 MNHEY, CDR2 SVGAGI. V was shortened by 1 base and J by 5 bases, with 14 bases between the two germline ends. The CDR3: CASSYWGRGETGELFF. DNA of the CDR3: TGTGCCAGCAGTTACTGGGGCAGGGGGGAAACCGGGGAGCTGTTTTTT.

This clone came up once. The CDR3 protein is CASSLGGRPTGELFF. CDR3 DNA sequence: TGTGCCAGCAGCTTAGGAGGGAGACCCACCGGGGAGCTGTTTTTT. The chain uses TRBV7-9 and TRBJ2-2, with D possibly TRBD2 on 5 matching bases. The V gene lost 1 base and the J gene lost 4 bases, with 10 bases spanning the gap. CDR3 length equals 15 residues. Germline lookup yields CDR1 SEHNR and CDR2 FQNEAQ (reference sequence).

The J gene is TRBJ2-1, the V gene TRBV6-6; tentatively, D is TRBD2 (5 bases). V was cut by 4 bases and J by 4 bases, with 8 bases left in between. This CDR3 is built from 13 residues. Germline CDR1 and CDR2: MNHNY and SVGAGI (reference sequence). CDR3 in DNA: TGTGCCAGCAGTTCCGGACTTTACAATGAGCAGTTCTTC. Amino acids: CASSSGLYNEQFF.

This chain links TRBV6-1 with TRBJ1-5; 9 bases agree with TRBD1. V was pared by 7 bases and J by 1 base, with 5 bases of the junction left unmatched. The CDR3 contains 15 residues. Germline V lookup: CDR1 MNHNS, CDR2 SASEGT. The DNA of the CDR3 is TGTGCCAGCACCGGGGACAGGGCGAGCAATCAGCCCCAGCATTTT. This gives the protein CASTGDRASNQPQHF.

In this sample, this clone turned up once. The rearrangement uses TRBV5-1 and TRBJ2-1, with 12 bases lining up with TRBD2. Germline loops: CDR1 SGHRS, CDR2 YFSETQ. The J segment lost 5 bases and the V segment lost 4 bases, leaving 4 bases of the junction unmatched. The CDR3 spans 15 residues. The CDR3 loop is CASSTRTSGNNEQFF. In nucleotides, the CDR3 is TGCGCCAGCAGCACCCGGACTAGCGGGAACAATGAGCAGTTCTTC.

This clone has more than one count but fewer than ten. This sequence joins TRBV5-1 and TRBJ2-3, with 7 bases matching TRBD1. The CDR3 has 14 amino acids. J was trimmed by 2 bases and V by 2 bases; bases with no gene match: 2. The germline gives CDR1 SGHRS, CDR2 YFSETQ. The CDR3 sequence: CASSFGQVTDTQYF. CDR3 nucleotide sequence: TGCGCCAGCAGCTTCGGACAGGTCACAGATACGCAGTATTTT.

The V and J genes are TRBV6-5 and TRBJ2-5; 12 nucleotides agree with TRBD2. The CDR3 extends over 14 amino acids. V was clipped by 6 bases and J by 5 bases; unmatched bases: 4. CDR1 MNHEY and CDR2 SVGAGI come from the germline V gene. CDR3 region: CASRPLAGGETQYF. CDR3 nucleotide sequence: TGTGCCAGCAGGCCCCTAGCGGGAGGGGAGACCCAGTACTTC.

The CDR3 DNA is TGTGCCAGCAGCTCTATAGCGGGAGGTGACACCGGGGAGCTGTTTTTT. Residues: CASSSIAGGDTGELFF. V and J are TRBV5-6 and TRBJ2-2; TRBD2 matches at 10 bases. The CDR3 is 16 residues long. Losses at the gene ends were 3 bases for V and 3 bases for J; bases not matched to a gene: 5. Germline V gene lookup returns CDR1 SGHDT and CDR2 YYEEEE. The variable domain in full, completed from reference TRBV5-6 and TRBJ2-2, reads DAGVTQSPTHLIKTRGQQVTLRCSPKSGHDTVSWYQQALGQGPQFIFQYYEEEERQRGNFPDRFSGHQFPNYSSELNVNALLLGDSALYLCASSSIAGGDTGELFFGEGSRLTVL.

The chain combines TRBV9 with TRBJ2-3; D perhaps matches TRBD1 (5 bases). V dropped 3 bases and J dropped 3 bases, with 17 bases sitting between them. The CDR3 sequence is 16 residues long. Looked up from germline, CDR1 is SGDLS and CDR2 is YYNGEE. In DNA form, the CDR3 reads TGTGCCAGCAGCGCGCAACAGGAGATAGTGACAGATACGCAGTATTTT. Translation gives CASSAQQEIVTDTQYF.

The chain has TRBV12-5 and TRBJ2-3; 9 nucleotides align to TRBD2. Germline V gene data show CDR1 as LGHNT and CDR2 as FRNRAP. The CDR3 runs to 18 residues. V shed 4 bases, J shed 1 base, and the junction held 12 bases outside the gene matches. This CDR3 reads CASGSRRLVAGGTDTQYF. The CDR3 bases are TGTGCTAGTGGTTCCCGAAGGCTGGTAGCGGGAGGCACAGATACGCAGTATTTT.

The chain couples TRBV5-4 to TRBJ2-7; the D is unclear. V was pared by 5 bases and J by 2 bases, with 17 bases between. Germline V lookup: CDR1 SGHNT, CDR2 YYREEE (reference sequence). The CDR3 is 15 amino acids. The CDR3 DNA follows: TGTGCCAGCAGGTTTTTCTCTAGAGGCCCCTACGAGCAGTACTTC. Encoded protein: CASRFFSRGPYEQYF.